One and the same sample provided the 25 T cell receptor beta chains below, sequenced in a study of cytomegalovirus exposure and HLA in healthy donors. PCR was performed using 60 Vbeta and 13 Jbeta primers. Sequencing was performed with immunoSEQ multiplex PCR; in TCRdb, only in-frame clones are kept and a portion is missing. The sample has some 200,000 clones; roughly four fifths are singletons. The sample was PBMCs. The receptors were gathered from a woman in her 30s in good health and CMV-seronegative.

The genes are TRBV7-8 and TRBJ2-7; tentatively, D is TRBD2 (6 bases). The V gene lost 5 bases and the J gene lost 6 bases, with 8 bases spanning the gap. The CDR3 is 11 residues long. Germline V gives CDR1 SGHVS, CDR2 FQNEAQ. The CDR3 DNA follows: TGTGCCAGCAGCGCCGGGGGCGAGCAGTACTTC. Translating gives CASSAGGEQYF.

This clone was seen a few times. The rearrangement joins TRBV6-6 to TRBJ2-5; 7 nucleotides line up with TRBD1. The CDR3 sequence is 16 residues long. The junction had 8 bases not matched to a gene; V was cut back by 2 bases and J by 2 bases. Germline V CDR1 and CDR2: MNHNY, SVGAGI (reference sequence). This CDR3 is CASSYPTGTGQETQYF. CDR3 nucleotides: TGTGCCAGCAGTTACCCGACAGGGACCGGTCAAGAGACCCAGTACTTC.

The CDR3 DNA reads as TGCGCCAGCAGTCGGTGGAGGTTGGGGATGGGTGAAAAACTGTTTTTT. Amino acids: CASSRWRLGMGEKLFF. This rearrangement joins TRBV23-1 to TRBJ1-4; D call uncertain. TRBV23-1 is reported as an ORF; its role is uncertain. The CDR3 totals 16 residues. Deletions cut 4 bases from V and 7 bases from J, with 19 bases between.

This chain connects TRBV18 to TRBJ2-5, with D perhaps TRBD2 (6 bases). V dropped 3 bases and J dropped 5 bases, with 16 bases sitting between them. Germline loops: CDR1 KGHSH, CDR2 LQKENI. There are 15 residues in the CDR3. The CDR3, as DNA: TGTGCCAGCTCACCGGGCGGGGTGAGGTTGGAGACCCAGTACTTC. This encodes CASSPGGVRLETQYF. Full variable domain (remainder filled in from reference TRBV18 and TRBJ2-5): NAGVMQNPRHLVRRRGQEARLRCSPMKGHSHVYWYRQLPEEGLKFMVYLQKENIIDESGMPKERFSAEFPKEGPSILRIQQVVRGDSAAYFCASSPGGVRLETQYFGPGTRLLVL.

The CDR3 DNA reads TGTGCCAGCAGCCAATCCCCCACGGGGGCCTACGAGCAGTACTTC. Protein product: CASSQSPTGAYEQYF. The chain is built from TRBV4-2 and TRBJ2-7; D might be TRBD2 (6 bases). With 2 bases removed from V and 2 bases from J, the gap between germline ends came to 13 bases. This CDR3 region has 15 residues. Germline V CDR1 and CDR2: LGHNA, YNFKEQ.

CDR3: CASSPSDGGEQFF. As DNA, the CDR3 is TGCGCCAGCAGTCCCAGCGACGGAGGTGAGCAGTTCTTC. J is TRBJ2-1 and V is TRBV5-1; D possibly corresponds to TRBD2 (5 bases). Trimming took off 5 bases at V and 9 bases at J, with 15 bases between the two ends. The CDR3 extends over 13 amino acids. CDR1 is SGHRS and CDR2 is YFSETQ in the germline V gene.

The V gene is TRBV27, the J gene TRBJ1-4, with D tentatively TRBD1 (6 bases). CDR1 and CDR2 (germline): MNHEY, SMNVEV (reference sequence). This CDR3 comprises 14 residues. The V end lost 5 bases, the J end lost 0 bases, and 7 bases lay between the germline ends. The CDR3 nucleotides are TGTGCCAGCAGTGGGACAACAACTAATGAAAAACTGTTTTTT. This translates into CASSGTTTNEKLFF.

The J gene is TRBJ1-1, the V gene TRBV7-2, with 7 bases aligning to TRBD1. Germline CDR1 is SGHTA and CDR2 is FQGNSA. Germline trimming cut 5 bases from V and 1 base from J; bases unmatched to any gene: 7. The CDR3 contains 15 residues. This chain's CDR3 is CASSPRQGRNTEAFF. Here the CDR3 DNA reads TGTGCCAGCAGCCCACGACAGGGAAGGAACACTGAAGCTTTCTTT.

V and J are TRBV18 and TRBJ1-4, with a possible D match to TRBD1 (5 bases). Deletions cut 5 bases from V and 7 bases from J, with 23 bases between. This CDR3 contains 17 residues. Germline CDR1 KGHSH, CDR2 LQKENI. The CDR3 spells CASSSTVPGAGGEKLFF. In DNA form, the CDR3 reads TGTGCCAGCTCATCTACGGTCCCAGGCGCCGGGGGTGAAAAACTGTTTTTT.

This clone appeared a few times. The chain employs TRBV4-3 and TRBJ1-4; 7 positions match TRBD1. The V segment lost 0 bases and the J segment 4 bases; nucleotides outside the gene matches: 5. Germline V gene lookup returns CDR1 LGHNA and CDR2 YSLEER. The length of the CDR3 is 16 residues. CDR3 protein: CASSQDLGTVNEKLFF. CDR3 DNA sequence: TGCGCCAGCAGCCAAGATTTAGGGACAGTTAATGAAAAACTGTTTTTT.

The gene calls are TRBV5-4 and TRBJ2-3; TRBD1 agrees at 8 bases. The CDR3 is 16 amino acids. Losses at the gene ends were 0 bases for V and 7 bases for J; bases not matched to a gene: 10. Germline values: CDR1 SGHNT, CDR2 YYREEE (reference sequence). The CDR3 DNA reads as TGTGCCAGCAGCTTGGTGGGGCAGGGGGCCGGAAATACGCAGTATTTT. The encoded protein is CASSLVGQGAGNTQYF.

The chain combines TRBV9 with TRBJ2-1, with D possibly being TRBD2 (6 bases). The CDR3 spans 15 residues. V was trimmed by 2 bases and J by 6 bases, leaving 15 bases between them. The germline gives CDR1 SGDLS, CDR2 YYNGEE. This CDR3 reads CASSVAAGYGNEQFF. CDR3 coding DNA: TGTGCCAGCAGCGTCGCGGCGGGATACGGCAATGAGCAGTTCTTC.

The genes are TRBV27 and TRBJ2-1; possibly TRBD2 for D (6 bases). This CDR3 has 14 amino acids. The germline V gene encodes CDR1 MNHEY and CDR2 SMNVEV (reference sequence). Trimming removed 3 bases from V and 4 bases from J, with 10 bases in between. CDR3 nucleotides: TGTGCCAGCAGTTTGGATAGCGGTTACAATGAGCAGTTCTTC. Translation: CASSLDSGYNEQFF.

The V gene is TRBV9, the J gene TRBJ2-7, with 8 bases fitting TRBD2. The germline gives CDR1 SGDLS, CDR2 YYNGEE. V gave up 4 bases and J gave up 3 bases; unmatched junction bases: 9. CDR3 length: 15 amino acids. The CDR3 sequence: CASSPGRGVNYEQYF. For the CDR3, the DNA is TGTGCCAGCAGCCCCGGGAGGGGGGTTAACTACGAGCAGTACTTC.

Comments on this clone: One end of the junction does not line up with germline, which may come from a read error. Additional DNA sequences in this sample encode the identical CDR3. The chain couples TRBV6-5 to TRBJ2-7; the match to TRBD2 covers 9 bases. Germline CDR1 reads MNHEY; CDR2 reads SVGAGI. This CDR3 spans 16 amino acids. The DNA for the CDR3 is TGCGCCAGCAGTTTACCGACTAGCGGATCCTCCTACGAGCAGTACTTC. This encodes CASSLPTSGSSYEQYF.

The chain is built from TRBV5-1 and TRBJ2-2; D is unclear. Trimming took 0 bases from V and 4 from J, leaving 10 bases between them. Germline CDR1 SGHRS, CDR2 YFSETQ. This CDR3 region has 15 residues. CDR3 bases: TGCGCCAGCAGCTTGGAGATAACTTCCACCGGGGAGCTGTTTTTT. It translates to CASSLEITSTGELFF.

This chain links TRBV5-3 with TRBJ2-7; 11 positions agree with TRBD2. TRBV5-3 has ORF status, its function being uncertain. V dropped 4 bases and J dropped 3; count of bases not matched to a gene: 30. This CDR3 spans 23 amino acids. The CDR3 DNA reads TGTGCCAGAAGCACCGCCCGGGCATCAGGGCCCTATAGCGGGAGGGAGGTTAGCTACGAGCAGTACTTC. Its protein is CARSTARASGPYSGREVSYEQYF.

The chain employs TRBV29-1 and TRBJ2-2; D might be TRBD1 (5 bases). The CDR3 loop spans 15 amino acids. The germline gives CDR1 SQVTM, CDR2 ANQGSEA. Deletions cut 6 bases from V and 0 bases from J, with 14 bases between. The CDR3 DNA is TGCAGCGTGGGAAGGGGTGCCACGAACACCGGGGAGCTGTTTTTT. Amino acids: CSVGRGATNTGELFF.

The chain uses TRBV10-2 and TRBJ2-2; 8 nucleotides align to TRBD1. Germline CDR1 WSHSY, CDR2 SAAADI. After removal of 3 bases from V and 1 base from J, the junction contained 4 bases not matched to a gene. The CDR3 is 16 residues long. As DNA, the CDR3 is TGCGCCAGCAGTGACTCCGGGACAGGGAACACCGGGGAGCTGTTTTTT. Its translation: CASSDSGTGNTGELFF.

The chain has TRBV19 and TRBJ2-6; D might be TRBD1 (6 bases). V was clipped by 2 bases and J by 1 base, with 15 bases between them. Germline V gene sequence: CDR1 LNHDA, CDR2 SQIVND (reference sequence). This CDR3 spans 18 amino acids. CDR3 loop: CASSIRSTGISGANVLTF. The CDR3 region has the DNA TGTGCCAGTAGTATACGGTCCACAGGGATTTCTGGGGCCAACGTCCTGACTTTC.

There are a few counts of this clone. The CDR3 region is CASSLGSGSHEQYF. The CDR3 DNA is TGTGCCAGCAGCTTAGGTTCAGGGTCCCACGAGCAGTACTTC. This chain connects TRBV7-9 to TRBJ2-7; D might be TRBD1 (5 bases). V was trimmed by 1 base and J by 5 bases, leaving 12 bases between them. The CDR3 spans 14 residues. The germline CDR1 and CDR2 sequences are SEHNR and FQNEAQ (reference sequence). Looking up the rest from reference TRBV7-9 and TRBJ2-7 gives the full variable domain: DTGVSQNPRHKITKRGQNVTFRCDPISEHNRLYWYRQTLGQGPEFLTYFQNEAQLEKSRLLSDRFSAERPKGSFSTLEIQRTEQGDSAMYLCASSLGSGSHEQYFGPGTRLTVT.

The rearrangement joins TRBV23-1 to TRBJ1-2, with unresolved D. TRBV23-1 is reported as an ORF; its role is uncertain. The CDR3 sequence is 17 residues long. The V and J ends lost 10 bases and 6 bases respectively, with 30 bases between them. The CDR3 region has the DNA TGCGCCACTCCCCCCCTCGCTGGCGCCGGCGGCGGTGATGGCTACACCTTC. Its protein product is CATPPLAGAGGGDGYTF.

In this sample, this clone turned up once. This rearrangement joins TRBV6-1 to TRBJ1-3, with D hard to call. Deletions cut 9 bases from V and 0 bases from J, with 6 bases between. The CDR3 spans 12 residues. Germline loops: CDR1 MNHNS, CDR2 SASEGT. CDR3 sequence (DNA): TGTGCCAGTCTTCTCTCTGGAAACACCATATATTTT. Protein sequence: CASLLSGNTIYF.

The chain has TRBV5-1 and TRBJ2-3, with TRBD2 identical over 13 bases. Germline CDR1 and CDR2: SGHRS and YFSETQ. The trim removed 0 bases at V and 3 bases at J, leaving 4 bases unmatched. The CDR3 is made up of 17 amino acids. CDR3 amino acids: CASSLAGTSGITDTQYF. CDR3 coding DNA: TGCGCCAGCAGCTTGGCCGGGACTAGCGGGATTACAGATACGCAGTATTTT.

This sequence joins TRBV30 and TRBJ1-2, with D possibly being TRBD1 (6 bases). CDR1 and CDR2 (germline): GTSNPN, SVGIG (reference sequence). The V end was cut by 1 base, the J end by 3 bases, with 18 bases between. CDR3 length: 16 amino acids. The CDR3 region has the DNA TGTGCCTGGAGTGGAAGGGGGGGGGCGACGTACTATGGCTACACCTTC. Translating gives CAWSGRGGATYYGYTF.